This T cell receptor (beta chain) was recovered during a study of blood T cells in healthy people across ages. Details on this clonotype: Its cognate antigen is unknown.

Overall study findings and caveats: Among T cells, TCR beta diversity per million cells dropped roughly linearly as age rose.

CDR3 length: 17 amino acids. Germline loops: CDR1 MNHEY, CDR2 SMNVEV (reference sequence). V shed 5 bases and J 13 bases; nucleotides not matched to a gene: 16. Primers used in a second PCR of roughly 7 to 11 cycles were a sample-barcoded 5' primer and a J-beta primer mix. All samples yielded 3 million or more CDR3-containing paired-end reads. MiXCR was run by TCRdb on the 5' RACE reads, yielding one entry per CDR3 protein. The sample has approximately 800,000 distinct CDR3 sequences; roughly 46% are singletons. The V and J genes are TRBV27 and TRBJ2-1; 14 bases line up with TRBD2. The sequenced sample was blood. This TCR was recovered from a man older than 75 in good health. The CDR3 DNA reads TGTGCCAGCAGTCCCTGGGGGACTAGCGGGAGTACGGCGTTACAGTTCTTC. Amino acids: CASSPWGTSGSTALQFF.